Listed below are T cell receptor beta chains from one sample, sequenced in a study of OX40 agonist ivuxolimab in advanced cancers. TCRdb keeps only in-frame clones here, not all; method: immunoSEQ multiplex PCR. The sample yields around 56,000 clones, roughly 88% seen once. The sequencing used CD4+ or CD8+ T cells sorted from blood, collected in a trial of the OX40 agonist ivuxolimab. These receptors originate from an adult with an advanced solid tumor such as melanoma, head and neck, liver or kidney cancer. Each CDR3 is given with its conserved first and last residue. Each record gives: D gene, clone size, V gene, J gene, CDR3 DNA, CDR3 protein. A D gene is named only where the DNA matches it firmly. Some rows mark clone size as missing; the rest say once, few, many or name a class of expanded clone.

d_call: .; clone_size: .; v_call: TRBV29-1; j_call: TRBJ2-1; cdr3_nt: TGCAGCGTTGATAGGCAGGGGGGAGAGGGTGAGCAGTTCTTC; cdr3_aa: CSVDRQGGEGEQFF
d_call: TRBD2; clone_size: .; v_call: TRBV19; j_call: TRBJ2-1; cdr3_nt: TGTGCCAGTAGTATTCATAGCGGGAGTAGCTGGGACAATGAGCAGTTCTTC; cdr3_aa: CASSIHSGSSWDNEQFF
d_call: TRBD1; clone_size: .; v_call: TRBV11-3; j_call: TRBJ2-1; cdr3_nt: TGTGCCAGCAGCTCCAGGGGGTACTACAATGAGCAGTTCTTC; cdr3_aa: CASSSRGYYNEQFF
d_call: .; clone_size: few; v_call: TRBV10-3; j_call: TRBJ1-5; cdr3_nt: TGTGCCACCTCCCGGGATAGCAATCAGCCCCAGCATTTT; cdr3_aa: CATSRDSNQPQHF
d_call: TRBD2; clone_size: .; v_call: TRBV9; j_call: TRBJ2-2; cdr3_nt: TGTGCCAGCAGCGGACTAGCGGACACCGGGGAGCTGTTTTTT; cdr3_aa: CASSGLADTGELFF
d_call: .; clone_size: .; v_call: TRBV2; j_call: TRBJ2-1; cdr3_nt: TGTGCCAGCAGTGAATGGCAGGGGGGATACAATGAGCAGTTCTTC; cdr3_aa: CASSEWQGGYNEQFF
d_call: TRBD1; clone_size: .; v_call: TRBV7-9; j_call: TRBJ2-3; cdr3_nt: TGTGCCAGCAGCCGGACAGGGGATGACACAGATACGCAGTATTTT; cdr3_aa: CASSRTGDDTDTQYF
d_call: .; clone_size: .; v_call: TRBV28; j_call: TRBJ2-7; cdr3_nt: TGTGCCAGCAGTTTGGACAAATACTACGAGCAGTACTTC; cdr3_aa: CASSLDKYYEQYF
d_call: .; clone_size: .; v_call: TRBV2; j_call: TRBJ1-6; cdr3_nt: TGTGCCAGCAGTGTTGAGGGAACTCAAAGCTCCTATAATTCACCCCTCCACTTT; cdr3_aa: CASSVEGTQSSYNSPLHF
d_call: TRBD1; clone_size: .; v_call: TRBV4-2; j_call: TRBJ2-7; cdr3_nt: TGTGCCAGCAGCCAGGGGGACAGGGTCTACGAGCAGTACTTC; cdr3_aa: CASSQGDRVYEQYF
d_call: .; clone_size: .; v_call: TRBV19; j_call: TRBJ1-1; cdr3_nt: TGTGCCAGTAGTATTTTCCAGGGAACTGAAGCTTTCTTT; cdr3_aa: CASSIFQGTEAFF
d_call: .; clone_size: .; v_call: TRBV1; j_call: TRBJ1-5; cdr3_nt: TGCACCAGCAGCCACGGGAACAGGGGTTATAGCAATCAGCCCCAGCATTTT; cdr3_aa: CTSSHGNRGYSNQPQHF
d_call: .; clone_size: medium-sized; v_call: TRBV4-3; j_call: TRBJ2-7; cdr3_nt: TGCGCCAGCAGCCAAGACAGAGCGGCCGGCTACGAGCAGTACTTC; cdr3_aa: CASSQDRAAGYEQYF
d_call: .; clone_size: .; v_call: TRBV5-1; j_call: TRBJ1-4; cdr3_nt: TGCGCCAGCAGCTATCAGGGGACGGGTGAAAAACTGTTTTTT; cdr3_aa: CASSYQGTGEKLFF
d_call: TRBD2; clone_size: few; v_call: TRBV5-1; j_call: TRBJ2-2; cdr3_nt: TGCGCCAGCAGCTTGGCCTTGGCGGGGGATCCCACCGGGGAGCTGTTTTTT; cdr3_aa: CASSLALAGDPTGELFF
d_call: .; clone_size: .; v_call: TRBV5-5; j_call: TRBJ1-1; cdr3_nt: TGTGCCAGCAGCTTGGAGGAAAGGGGGACAAACACTGAAGCTTTCTTT; cdr3_aa: CASSLEERGTNTEAFF
d_call: .; clone_size: few; v_call: TRBV5-4; j_call: TRBJ1-2; cdr3_nt: TGTGCCAGCAGCTTGGAGCCAGGGGACCTCTATGGCTACACCTTC; cdr3_aa: CASSLEPGDLYGYTF
d_call: .; clone_size: .; v_call: TRBV19; j_call: TRBJ1-1; cdr3_nt: TGTGCCAGTAGTCACGGGGAGGGCACTGAAGCTTTCTTT; cdr3_aa: CASSHGEGTEAFF
d_call: TRBD1; clone_size: .; v_call: TRBV28; j_call: TRBJ2-2; cdr3_nt: TGTGCCAGCAGTGGGGACAGTTTTGACACCGGGGAGCTGTTTTTT; cdr3_aa: CASSGDSFDTGELFF
d_call: TRBD2; clone_size: .; v_call: TRBV11-3; j_call: TRBJ2-3; cdr3_nt: TGTGCCAGCGGACGGACGGGACTAGCGGGGAGCACAGATACGCAGTATTTT; cdr3_aa: CASGRTGLAGSTDTQYF
d_call: .; clone_size: .; v_call: TRBV7-9; j_call: TRBJ1-4; cdr3_nt: TGTGCCAGCAGCCTGAGGACGGGGAATAATGAAAAACTGTTTTTT; cdr3_aa: CASSLRTGNNEKLFF
d_call: .; clone_size: once; v_call: TRBV5-4; j_call: TRBJ2-1; cdr3_nt: TGTGCCAGCGGTGTCGAGGGGGGGCCGAATGAGCAGTTCTTC; cdr3_aa: CASGVEGGPNEQFF
d_call: .; clone_size: .; v_call: TRBV5-6; j_call: TRBJ2-6; cdr3_nt: TGTGCCAGCAGCTTGTCTTGGGGCCCTTCTGGGGCCAACGTCCTGACTTTC; cdr3_aa: CASSLSWGPSGANVLTF
d_call: TRBD2; clone_size: .; v_call: TRBV6-5; j_call: TRBJ2-7; cdr3_nt: TGTGCCACACGACTAGCGGGCAACTACGAGCAGTACTTC; cdr3_aa: CATRLAGNYEQYF
d_call: .; clone_size: .; v_call: TRBV30; j_call: TRBJ2-3; cdr3_nt: TGTGCCTGGAGTCGAGACAGCAATACGCAGTATTTT; cdr3_aa: CAWSRDSNTQYF
d_call: TRBD2; clone_size: .; v_call: TRBV5-1; j_call: TRBJ2-1; cdr3_nt: TGCGCCAGCAGCACCACAGCGGGGGGACACTACAATGAGCAGTTCTTC; cdr3_aa: CASSTTAGGHYNEQFF
d_call: .; clone_size: .; v_call: TRBV19; j_call: TRBJ1-2; cdr3_nt: TGTGCCAGTAGTACAGGGTTTGCCTATGGCTACACCTTC; cdr3_aa: CASSTGFAYGYTF
d_call: .; clone_size: .; v_call: TRBV9; j_call: TRBJ1-4; cdr3_nt: TGTGCCAGCAGCGTAGGAGCAGGGACTAATGAAAAACTGTTTTTT; cdr3_aa: CASSVGAGTNEKLFF
d_call: .; clone_size: .; v_call: TRBV13; j_call: TRBJ1-2; cdr3_nt: TGTGCCAGCAGCCTATATATGGGGGGTTCCGAGGGCTACACCTTC; cdr3_aa: CASSLYMGGSEGYTF
d_call: TRBD1; clone_size: .; v_call: TRBV13; j_call: TRBJ2-2; cdr3_nt: TGTGCCAGCAGCCCGGGACAGGTCCCCGGGGAGCTGTTTTTT; cdr3_aa: CASSPGQVPGELFF
d_call: TRBD2; clone_size: few; v_call: TRBV6-1; j_call: TRBJ2-3; cdr3_nt: TGTGCCAGCTTAAGCGGGGGGGCGGAGACAGATACGCAGTATTTT; cdr3_aa: CASLSGGAETDTQYF
d_call: .; clone_size: .; v_call: TRBV27; j_call: TRBJ1-1; cdr3_nt: TGTGCCAGCAGTTTATCGACGAGGATTCAGAACACTGAAGCTTTCTTT; cdr3_aa: CASSLSTRIQNTEAFF
d_call: TRBD2; clone_size: .; v_call: TRBV7-6; j_call: TRBJ2-2; cdr3_nt: TGTGCCAGCAGCTTAATTGCGGGAGTCTGGACCGGGGAGCTGTTTTTT; cdr3_aa: CASSLIAGVWTGELFF
d_call: TRBD2; clone_size: .; v_call: TRBV9; j_call: TRBJ2-7; cdr3_nt: TGTGCCAGCAGCTTCGCGGGGGGGATAAACGAGCAGTACTTC; cdr3_aa: CASSFAGGINEQYF
d_call: .; clone_size: .; v_call: TRBV29-1; j_call: TRBJ2-2; cdr3_nt: TGCAGCGTTGTACTGGGGGGGAACACCGGGGAGCTGTTTTTT; cdr3_aa: CSVVLGGNTGELFF
d_call: TRBD1; clone_size: .; v_call: TRBV5-5; j_call: TRBJ2-2; cdr3_nt: TGTGCCAGCAGCGTGGGACAGGACACCGGGGAGCTGTTTTTT; cdr3_aa: CASSVGQDTGELFF
d_call: .; clone_size: .; v_call: TRBV5-1; j_call: TRBJ1-1; cdr3_nt: TGCGCCAGCAGCTTTAGGCCGGGTGAGGGCACTGAAGCTTTCTTT; cdr3_aa: CASSFRPGEGTEAFF
d_call: TRBD2; clone_size: .; v_call: TRBV9; j_call: TRBJ2-1; cdr3_nt: TGTGCCAGCAGCGGCTGGACTAGCGGATACAATGAGCAGTTCTTC; cdr3_aa: CASSGWTSGYNEQFF
d_call: .; clone_size: .; v_call: TRBV19; j_call: TRBJ2-7; cdr3_nt: TGTGCCAGTAGTATAGGGGTCGGCTACGAGCAGTACTTC; cdr3_aa: CASSIGVGYEQYF
d_call: TRBD1; clone_size: .; v_call: TRBV7-9; j_call: TRBJ1-5; cdr3_nt: TGTGCCAGCAGCCCCCCGACAGGGGGAGCGGGCAATCAGCCCCAGCATTTT; cdr3_aa: CASSPPTGGAGNQPQHF
d_call: TRBD1; clone_size: .; v_call: TRBV2; j_call: TRBJ1-5; cdr3_nt: TGTGCCAGCAGTGAAGGGACAGGCCTCCCTGCGGGCAATCAGCCCCAGCATTTT; cdr3_aa: CASSEGTGLPAGNQPQHF
d_call: .; clone_size: .; v_call: TRBV5-5; j_call: TRBJ1-2; cdr3_nt: TGTGCCAGCAGCTTGACCGGAGCGAATGGCTACACCTTC; cdr3_aa: CASSLTGANGYTF
d_call: .; clone_size: .; v_call: TRBV29-1; j_call: TRBJ1-2; cdr3_nt: TGCAGCGTTAGTAATGCCTATGGCTACACCTTC; cdr3_aa: CSVSNAYGYTF
d_call: .; clone_size: .; v_call: TRBV25-1; j_call: TRBJ1-2; cdr3_nt: TGTGCCAGCAGTGGCCCCCAAGGGATTCTCTATGGCTACACCTTC; cdr3_aa: CASSGPQGILYGYTF
d_call: .; clone_size: .; v_call: TRBV7-9; j_call: TRBJ1-2; cdr3_nt: TGTGCCAGCAGAACACCGAATTCAAACTATGGCTACACCTTC; cdr3_aa: CASRTPNSNYGYTF
d_call: .; clone_size: .; v_call: TRBV9; j_call: TRBJ1-2; cdr3_nt: TGTGCCAGCAGCGCCTGGACGAATCACCGTGGCTACACCTTC; cdr3_aa: CASSAWTNHRGYTF
d_call: .; clone_size: .; v_call: TRBV7-9; j_call: TRBJ1-5; cdr3_nt: TGTGCCAGCAGTGAGGGCAATCAGCCCCAGCATTTT; cdr3_aa: CASSEGNQPQHF
d_call: .; clone_size: .; v_call: TRBV4-2; j_call: TRBJ2-2; cdr3_nt: TGTGCCAGCAGCCAAGATGGGGAATATAACGGGGAGCTGTTTTTT; cdr3_aa: CASSQDGEYNGELFF
d_call: .; clone_size: .; v_call: TRBV6-5; j_call: TRBJ2-1; cdr3_nt: TGTGCCAGCAGTTTGGGTAAGGGATACAATGAGCAGTTCTTC; cdr3_aa: CASSLGKGYNEQFF
d_call: .; clone_size: .; v_call: TRBV6-5; j_call: TRBJ1-1; cdr3_nt: TGTGCCAGCAGCTCCATGTGGACAGCAAACACTGAAGCTTTCTTT; cdr3_aa: CASSSMWTANTEAFF
d_call: .; clone_size: once; v_call: TRBV11-1; j_call: TRBJ2-7; cdr3_nt: TGTGCCAGCAGCGAGGGACATCGTCCCTACGAGCAGTACTTC; cdr3_aa: CASSEGHRPYEQYF
d_call: .; clone_size: .; v_call: TRBV19; j_call: TRBJ1-1; cdr3_nt: TGTGCCAGTCCCCCTAATATGGTAGGGGCTGAAGCTTTCTTT; cdr3_aa: CASPPNMVGAEAFF
d_call: TRBD1; clone_size: .; v_call: TRBV9; j_call: TRBJ1-1; cdr3_nt: TGTGCCAGCAGCGGCCGGGACAGGGGGCTTGGAACTGAAGCTTTCTTT; cdr3_aa: CASSGRDRGLGTEAFF
d_call: .; clone_size: once; v_call: TRBV7-9; j_call: TRBJ2-7; cdr3_nt: TGTGCCATCCTAGCCGGTGGACACTACGAGCAGTACTTC; cdr3_aa: CAILAGGHYEQYF
d_call: .; clone_size: .; v_call: TRBV11-2; j_call: TRBJ2-7; cdr3_nt: TGTGCCAGCAGCTTGGGACTTACCTACGAGCAGTACTTC; cdr3_aa: CASSLGLTYEQYF
d_call: .; clone_size: .; v_call: TRBV19; j_call: TRBJ1-5; cdr3_nt: TGTGCCAGCCAGGGCGGATTTAATCAGCCCCAGCATTTT; cdr3_aa: CASQGGFNQPQHF
d_call: TRBD1; clone_size: .; v_call: TRBV7-8; j_call: TRBJ1-1; cdr3_nt: TGTGCCAGCAGCTTAGCCAGACAGGGGGATGAAGCTTTCTTT; cdr3_aa: CASSLARQGDEAFF